This T cell receptor beta chain is drawn from a study of T cells after yellow fever vaccination. In the study overall: SMART-Seq v4 Ultra Low Input prepared the low-cell-number fractions. General study results and limits: Some clonotypes, a small share, were shared between CD4 and CD8 compartments.

After removal of 4 bases from V and 1 base from J, the junction contained 16 bases not matched to a gene. CDR3 length: 19 amino acids. Germline CDR1 is KGHSH and CDR2 is LQKENI. This clonotype has just a few counts. No antigen is known for it. From the 5' RACE reads, TCRdb called clonotypes with MiXCR, one entry per CDR3 protein. The repertoire holds around 590,000 distinct CDR3 sequences, about 12% seen once, with about 15% in the top ten. This specimen was PBMCs, taken on the day of the yellow fever booster vaccination. This clonotype originated in a man in his thirties or forties who received the YFV17D yellow fever vaccine. This chain uses TRBV18 with TRBJ1-3; 7 positions match TRBD1. The CDR3 sequence: CASSHISRGTLGSGNTIYF. As DNA, the CDR3 is TGTGCCAGCTCACACATATCCAGGGGGACTCTTGGGTCTGGAAACACCATATATTTT.